Listed below are T cell receptor beta chains from one sample, sequenced in a study of immune cell composition in non-small cell lung cancer. This table comes from immunoSEQ multiplex PCR, and its TCRdb copy is limited to in-frame clones, with some not included. The table records around 4,500 clones, around 85% of them present only once. Material: lung tumor tissue. The source of these receptors is a human donor with non-small cell lung cancer. Both conserved end residues are part of each CDR3. The order of the fields is CDR3 DNA, CDR3 protein, V gene, D gene, J gene, clone size. D genes are given only for firm matches. Where a row states a size, it is once, few, many or the class of an expanded clone; other rows omit it.

cdr3_nt: TGTGCCAGCAGTCCTTTCAGCGGGAGGGGCTTAAATGAGCAGTTCTTC
cdr3_aa: CASSPFSGRGLNEQFF
v_call: TRBV14
d_call: TRBD2
j_call: TRBJ2-1
clone_size: -

cdr3_nt: TGTGCCAGCAGAGTGACACCGAGCACAGATACGCAGTATTTT
cdr3_aa: CASRVTPSTDTQYF
v_call: TRBV7-6
d_call: -
j_call: TRBJ2-3
clone_size: -

cdr3_nt: TGTGCCAGCAGCTTAGTTTCAGGGGCAACTGAAGCTTTCTTT
cdr3_aa: CASSLVSGATEAFF
v_call: TRBV7-8
d_call: -
j_call: TRBJ1-1
clone_size: -

cdr3_nt: TGTGCCAGCAGCCTACAGGGGGCGGGCGGGTACGAGCAGTACTTC
cdr3_aa: CASSLQGAGGYEQYF
v_call: TRBV7-2
d_call: TRBD1
j_call: TRBJ2-7
clone_size: -

cdr3_nt: TGTGCCAGCAGCCTAGGGACTAGCGGAGATACGCAGTATTTT
cdr3_aa: CASSLGTSGDTQYF
v_call: TRBV7-2
d_call: TRBD2
j_call: TRBJ2-3
clone_size: -

cdr3_nt: TGTGCCAGCGAGGGAACCGAGGTGAATGAGCAGTTCTTC
cdr3_aa: CASEGTEVNEQFF
v_call: TRBV27
d_call: -
j_call: TRBJ2-1
clone_size: once

cdr3_nt: TGTGCCAGCTCACCGGGGACACAAAAATACGAGCAGTACTTC
cdr3_aa: CASSPGTQKYEQYF
v_call: TRBV18
d_call: -
j_call: TRBJ2-7
clone_size: -

cdr3_nt: TGTGCCAGCAGCTGGGGACTTGATTCCTACGAGCAGTACTTC
cdr3_aa: CASSWGLDSYEQYF
v_call: TRBV7-9
d_call: -
j_call: TRBJ2-7
clone_size: -

cdr3_nt: TGTGCCAGCAGCGGGACAGGTTACACTGAAGCTTTCTTT
cdr3_aa: CASSGTGYTEAFF
v_call: TRBV9
d_call: TRBD1
j_call: TRBJ1-1
clone_size: -

cdr3_nt: TGTGCCAGTAGTATTGCTGGAGTTAGTACAGATACGCAGTATTTT
cdr3_aa: CASSIAGVSTDTQYF
v_call: TRBV19
d_call: -
j_call: TRBJ2-3
clone_size: -

cdr3_nt: TGTGCCAGCAGTGGGGGCAGGGTGAACACTGAAGCTTTCTTT
cdr3_aa: CASSGGRVNTEAFF
v_call: TRBV27
d_call: -
j_call: TRBJ1-1
clone_size: -

cdr3_nt: TGTGCCAGCAGTAGAGACAGGAGTCATCAGCCCCAGCATTTT
cdr3_aa: CASSRDRSHQPQHF
v_call: TRBV6-1
d_call: -
j_call: TRBJ1-5
clone_size: once

cdr3_nt: TGTGCCAGCAGTCTTGGAGCCTACAATGAGCAGTTCTTC
cdr3_aa: CASSLGAYNEQFF
v_call: TRBV11-2
d_call: -
j_call: TRBJ2-1
clone_size: -

cdr3_nt: TGCGCCAGCAGTATCCAACCGGGACAGGGGGCTGAGCAGTTCTTC
cdr3_aa: CASSIQPGQGAEQFF
v_call: TRBV5-1
d_call: TRBD1
j_call: TRBJ2-1
clone_size: -

cdr3_nt: TGTGCCAGCGATGGAGACAGAGACTATGGCTACACCTTC
cdr3_aa: CASDGDRDYGYTF
v_call: TRBV2
d_call: -
j_call: TRBJ1-2
clone_size: -

cdr3_nt: TGTGCCAGCAGCCCCACGGCGGACAGGTCCATCGAGGGCTACACCTTC
cdr3_aa: CASSPTADRSIEGYTF
v_call: TRBV28
d_call: TRBD1
j_call: TRBJ1-2
clone_size: few

cdr3_nt: TGTGCCAGCAGGGAAGGGGGGGTACGCAATTCACCCCTCCACTTT
cdr3_aa: CASREGGVRNSPLHF
v_call: TRBV5-6
d_call: -
j_call: TRBJ1-6
clone_size: -

cdr3_nt: TGTGCCAGCAGCACAGGGAGTAATGACTATGGCTACACCTTC
cdr3_aa: CASSTGSNDYGYTF
v_call: TRBV5-4
d_call: -
j_call: TRBJ1-2
clone_size: -

cdr3_nt: TGTGCCAGCAGCTGGACAGGGGGCATTGGTGAAAAACTGTTTTTT
cdr3_aa: CASSWTGGIGEKLFF
v_call: TRBV7-2
d_call: TRBD1
j_call: TRBJ1-4
clone_size: -

cdr3_nt: TGTGCCAGCAGCTATGGACAGGGACACTATAGCAATCAGCCCCAGCATTTT
cdr3_aa: CASSYGQGHYSNQPQHF
v_call: TRBV7-3
d_call: TRBD1
j_call: TRBJ1-5
clone_size: large

cdr3_nt: TGTGCCAGCAGCCTGACTTTGCGTGGGCAGTTCTTC
cdr3_aa: CASSLTLRGQFF
v_call: TRBV5-5
d_call: -
j_call: TRBJ2-1
clone_size: few

cdr3_nt: TGTGCCAGCAGCACTCTCCTGAGGGAAAAACTGTTTTTT
cdr3_aa: CASSTLLREKLFF
v_call: TRBV27
d_call: -
j_call: TRBJ1-4
clone_size: -